One sample yielded the 8 T cell receptor beta chains listed below, sequenced in a study of blood T cells in healthy people across ages. A second PCR, run for roughly 7 to 12 cycles, used a sample-barcoded 5' primer plus a J-beta primer mix. Via MiXCR, TCRdb re-called the 5' RACE reads, giving one row per CDR3 protein. This repertoire shows approximately 690,000 distinct CDR3 sequences, roughly 41% found once; its top ten account for 25% to 30%. Sequencing input: blood. The receptors originated from an older man in good health.

The chain carries TRBV10-3 and TRBJ2-1, with D unclear. Germline assignment: CDR1 ENHRY and CDR2 SYGVKD. The CDR3 is 16 residues long. Trimming removed 0 bases at V and 0 bases at J, with 9 bases between. The CDR3 nucleotides read TGTGCCATCAGTGAGTCGAAGTCTAGCTCCTACAATGAGCAGTTCTTC. It codes for CAISESKSSSYNEQFF.

This clonotype has only a few counts. J is TRBJ1-1 and V is TRBV5-1, with TRBD1 matching 10 bases. V was clipped by 3 bases and J by 0 bases; unmatched bases: 2. CDR1 is SGHRS, CDR2 YFSETQ, per germline. The CDR3 runs 15 residues. CDR3 residues: CASSSTGGLNTEAFF. CDR3 nucleotides: TGCGCCAGCAGCTCGACAGGGGGCTTGAACACTGAAGCTTTCTTT.

The J gene is TRBJ2-2, the V gene TRBV5-1; D not certain. Germline V gives CDR1 SGHRS, CDR2 YFSETQ. This CDR3 is built from 14 residues. The V end lost 4 bases, the J end lost 1 base, and 8 bases lay between the germline ends. Here the CDR3 reads CASSLQQNTGELFF. Here the CDR3 DNA reads TGCGCCAGCAGCCTTCAGCAGAACACCGGGGAGCTGTTTTTT.

About this clonotype: A much larger clone lies a single base off, so this may be a read error. The rearrangement uses TRBV27 and TRBJ2-1, with TRBD1 matching 7 bases. There are 15 residues in the CDR3. Germline-derived CDR1 and CDR2 are MNHEY and SMNVEV (reference sequence). V shed 3 bases and J 13 bases; nucleotides not matched to a gene: 15. CDR3 sequence reads: CASSLSGRGHETQFF. Written as DNA, the CDR3 is TGTGCCAGCAGTTTGTCTGGTAGGGGGCATGAGACCCAGTTCTTC.

The chain has TRBV6-5 and TRBJ1-2; 12 bases are a match to TRBD1. Germline V gene sequence: CDR1 MNHEY, CDR2 SVGAGI. The V and J ends lost 5 bases and 7 bases, in that order; junction bases with no gene match: 11. This CDR3 region has 16 residues. The CDR3 sequence: CASSTHTGTGGRGYTF. In DNA, the CDR3 is TGTGCCAGCAGTACACATACAGGGACAGGGGGCCGTGGCTACACCTTC.

This chain links TRBV20-1 with TRBJ2-7; 11 bases fit TRBD2. TRBJ2-5 matches the DNA end more closely, so the J call is doubtful. The CDR3 is made up of 15 amino acids. Germline V gives CDR1 DFQATT, CDR2 SNEGSKA (reference sequence). The CDR3 spells CSARDSGRAWETQYF. The CDR3 coding sequence is TGCAGTGCTAGAGATAGCGGGAGGGCCTGGGAGACCCAGTACTTC.

This sequence joins TRBV21-1 and TRBJ2-6; the table's D call, TRBD1, was not checked against the DNA. TRBV21-1 is labeled a pseudogene. This CDR3 is 20 amino acids long. The CDR3 region is CASSKYWTDPKSSGANVLTF. CDR3 DNA: TGTGCCAGCAGCAAATACTGGACAGATCCCAAAAGCTCTGGGGCCAACGTCCTGACTTTC.

This chain connects TRBV5-1 to TRBJ1-1, with D perhaps TRBD1 (6 bases). Germline CDR1 reads SGHRS; CDR2 reads YFSETQ. The germline V and J ends were trimmed by 2 bases and 2 bases, with 10 bases remaining between them. CDR3 length equals 14 residues. CDR3 sequence reads: CASSFQTGNTEAFF. The CDR3 bases are TGCGCCAGCAGCTTCCAGACAGGAAACACTGAAGCTTTCTTT. The complete variable domain, with remaining parts taken from reference TRBV5-1 and TRBJ1-1, reads KAGVTQTPRYLIKTRGQQVTLSCSPISGHRSVSWYQQTPGQGLQFLFEYFSETQRNKGNFPGRFSGRQFSNSRSEMNVSTLELGDSALYLCASSFQTGNTEAFFGQGTRLTVV.